Listed below are T cell receptor beta chains from one sample, sequenced in a study of blood T cell repertoires in COVID-19. The repertoire was sequenced with immunoSEQ multiplex PCR; TCRdb's copy has only in-frame clones and lacks some. The table shows around 230,000 clones, with around 88% occurring only once. Input material: PBMCs or T cells enriched from blood (not recorded which). These receptor sequences come from a woman between 40 and 50 years old with acute COVID-19. The CDR3 runs from the conserved cysteine through the conserved F or W. D genes are given only for firm matches. Clone size, where shown, is once, few, many, or a class for clones that have expanded.

cdr3_length	j_call	d_call	v_call	clone_size	cdr3_nt	cdr3_aa
15	TRBJ2-5	TRBD2	TRBV6-5	.	TGTGCCAGCAGTATGGGACTAGCGGGAATTGAGACCCAGTACTTC	CASSMGLAGIETQYF
13	TRBJ1-6	.	TRBV3-1/TRBV3-2	once	TGTGCCAGCAGCCCTTCCGCGGGATCACCCCTCCACTTT	CASSPSAGSPLHF
15	TRBJ2-7	.	TRBV27	.	TGTGCCAGCAGTTCCTTCCTGGGCAGTTCCTACGAGCAGTACTTC	CASSSFLGSSYEQYF
17	TRBJ2-5	TRBD2	TRBV29-1	.	TGCAGCGTTGTGGAACTAGCGGGACTCAGTCCCCGGGAGACCCAGTACTTC	CSVVELAGLSPRETQYF
15	TRBJ2-1	TRBD2	TRBV11-3	.	TGTGCCAGCAGCTTTTACGGGACTAGCGTCAATGAGCAGTTCTTC	CASSFYGTSVNEQFF
15	TRBJ2-5	TRBD2	TRBV6-5	few	TGTGCCAGCAGTCCTCTAGCGGGAGGGGGTGAGACCCAGTACTTC	CASSPLAGGGETQYF
16	TRBJ1-2	.	TRBV5-1	.	TGCGCCAGCAGCTTAAGACCGGGACAACTCATGGAGGGCTACACCTTC	CASSLRPGQLMEGYTF
13	TRBJ1-2	.	TRBV18	.	TGTGCCAGCTCACCAACCGGGAACTATGGCTACACCTTC	CASSPTGNYGYTF
12	TRBJ1-1	.	TRBV29-1	.	TGCAGCGTTGTCAGGGTATCAACTGAAGCTTTCTTT	CSVVRVSTEAFF
13	TRBJ1-1	.	TRBV6-5	.	TGTGCCAGCAGTTCGGTAACGGACACTGAAGCTTTCTTT	CASSSVTDTEAFF
15	TRBJ1-2	.	TRBV12-5	.	TGTGCTAGTGGTTTGGTGAACCCCGGGGGGGATGGCTACACCTTC	CASGLVNPGGDGYTF
17	TRBJ2-2	TRBD2	TRBV27	.	TGTGCCAGCAGAAAGACTAGCGGGGTGGTGTACACCGGGGAGCTGTTTTTT	CASRKTSGVVYTGELFF
14	TRBJ2-3	.	TRBV3-1/TRBV3-2	.	TGTGCCAGCAGCCAATCTAGACCACCAGATACGCAGTATTTT	CASSQSRPPDTQYF
15	TRBJ2-1	TRBD2	TRBV11-3	.	TGTGCCAGCAGCCCGGACCCGGGGGGATTGAAGGGGCAGTTCTTC	CASSPDPGGLKGQFF
14	TRBJ2-7	TRBD2	TRBV6-1	.	TGTGCCAGCAGAAGACTAGCGGACTCCTACGAGCAGTACTTC	CASRRLADSYEQYF
17	TRBJ2-1	TRBD2	TRBV6-4	few	TGTGCCAGCAGTCCACGGGGGAAAGCGGGAGACTACAATGAGCAGTTCTTC	CASSPRGKAGDYNEQFF
15	TRBJ2-7	TRBD2	TRBV19	.	TGTGCCAGTAGTAGGGGTCTAGCGGAATTGGGCGAGCAGTACTTC	CASSRGLAELGEQYF
14	TRBJ2-1	TRBD2	TRBV13	once	TGTGCCAGCAGTCGGACTAGCGGTTACAATGAGCAGTTCTTC	CASSRTSGYNEQFF
22	TRBJ2-1	TRBD2	TRBV7-8	.	TGTGCCAGCAGCTTATTGGTTGTTTGGGAGTCTAGCGGGAGAAAATCCTACAATGAGCAGTTCTTC	CASSLLVVWESSGRKSYNEQFF
14	TRBJ1-6	TRBD1	TRBV25-1	.	TGTGCCAGCAGCCTAGGACAGGGTAATTCACCCCTCCACTTT	CASSLGQGNSPLHF
13	TRBJ2-5	TRBD2	TRBV7-2	.	TGTGCCAGCAGCTTAGAGCGGGAGGGGTCCCAGTACTTC	CASSLEREGSQYF
15	TRBJ1-1	.	TRBV5-1	.	TGCGCCAGCAGCTTGGGGTCGGCAGGGAAGGTTGAAGCTTTCTTT	CASSLGSAGKVEAFF
13	TRBJ2-3	TRBD1	TRBV29-1	.	TGCAGCGTCTGGGACAGGGGAATAGATACGCAGTATTTT	CSVWDRGIDTQYF
12	TRBJ2-7	TRBD1	TRBV2	.	TGTGCCAGCAGGGGACAGGTTTACGAGCAGTACTTC	CASRGQVYEQYF
16	TRBJ2-5	TRBD2	TRBV5-1	.	TGCGCCAGCAGCTTGGTCCCTAGCGGGAGTGACGAGACCCAGTACTTC	CASSLVPSGSDETQYF
17	TRBJ2-7	TRBD2	TRBV5-5	.	TGTGCCAGCAGCACAAGGACGTCTAGCGGGGACTCCTACGAGCAGTACTTC	CASSTRTSSGDSYEQYF
19	TRBJ2-3	TRBD2	TRBV9	.	TGTGCCAGCAGCCCCCCGACTAGCGGGAGCGGCGAGGGCACAGATACGCAGTATTTT	CASSPPTSGSGEGTDTQYF
18	TRBJ2-2	TRBD2	TRBV9	.	TGTGCCAGCAGCGACACCCCAGAAGGGGAGGGGAACACCGGGGAGCTGTTTTTT	CASSDTPEGEGNTGELFF
13	TRBJ2-1	.	TRBV5-1	once	TGCGCCAGCAGCTTGGACGGAGGGGATGAGCAGTTCTTC	CASSLDGGDEQFF
14	TRBJ2-7	.	TRBV5-4	.	TGTGCCAGCAGCCCGAAGGGGGGGTCTGACGAGCAGTACTTC	CASSPKGGSDEQYF
14	TRBJ2-5	TRBD2	TRBV5-4	.	TGTGCCAGCAGCGGGAAGGCGGGGGAAGAGACCCAGTACTTC	CASSGKAGEETQYF
16	TRBJ1-5	TRBD1	TRBV19	.	TGTGCCAGTAGTATCTTTTTACAGGGGGCCGGGCAGCCCCAGCATTTT	CASSIFLQGAGQPQHF
16	TRBJ2-5	TRBD2	TRBV5-1	.	TGCGCCAGCAGCTTCGGGGATAGCGGGCGACAAGAGACCCAGTACTTC	CASSFGDSGRQETQYF
14	TRBJ1-1	TRBD1	TRBV18	few	TGTGCCAGCTCATTACCGGGACAGTACACTGAAGCTTTCTTT	CASSLPGQYTEAFF
14	TRBJ1-2	.	TRBV14	once	TGTGCCAGCAGCCAAGAAAGAGGGCTGGTTAGCTACACCTTC	CASSQERGLVSYTF
14	TRBJ1-5	.	TRBV7-9	once	TGTGCCAGCAGGAAACAGGGTCCCAATCAGCCCCAGCATTTT	CASRKQGPNQPQHF
15	TRBJ2-1	.	TRBV21-1	.	TGTGCCAACTCGACTAGCGGGAGCTCCTACAATGAGCAGTTCTTC	CANSTSGSSYNEQFF
12	TRBJ2-7	TRBD1	TRBV5-1	.	TGCGCCAGCAGCTCGACAGGGTTTGAGCAGTACTTC	CASSSTGFEQYF
14	TRBJ1-2	TRBD1	TRBV24-1	.	TGTGCCACCAGTGACCACAGGGGATTGGATGGCTACACCTTC	CATSDHRGLDGYTF
14	TRBJ2-7	TRBD1	TRBV15	.	TGTGCCACCAGCAGCAGACAGGGTAGTTACGAGCAGTACTTC	CATSSRQGSYEQYF
16	TRBJ2-2	TRBD2	TRBV7-8	once	TGTGCCAGCAGCTTAGAGGGCGGGAGGGGTACCGGGGAGCTGTTTTTT	CASSLEGGRGTGELFF
12	TRBJ2-7	.	TRBV10-3	.	TGTGCCATCAGTGAAGAGGGCTACGAGCAGTACTTC	CAISEEGYEQYF
14	TRBJ2-5	TRBD2	TRBV9	.	TGTGCCAGCAGCTTGGGGGGGATTGAAGAGACCCAGTACTTC	CASSLGGIEETQYF
14	TRBJ2-1	.	TRBV10-3	.	TGTGCCATCAGTGATTCAGGGGACGGCAATGAGCAGTTCTTC	CAISDSGDGNEQFF
15	TRBJ2-1	TRBD2	TRBV5-6	.	TGTGCCAGCAGCCCCTGGGGACTAGCTCAGACTGAGCAGTTCTTC	CASSPWGLAQTEQFF
15	TRBJ1-2	TRBD1	TRBV7-9	.	TGTGCCAGCAGCTTAGGGGGACAGTTCAACTATGGCTACACCTTC	CASSLGGQFNYGYTF
17	TRBJ2-3	TRBD2	TRBV4-1	once	TGCGCCAGCAGCCAAGGAGGGACTAGCGGGAGCACAGATACGCAGTATTTT	CASSQGGTSGSTDTQYF
17	TRBJ2-2	TRBD2	TRBV15	once	TGTGCCACCGACAGACTAGCGGGAGGGGGAAGTACCGGGGAGCTGTTTTTT	CATDRLAGGGSTGELFF
13	TRBJ2-7	.	TRBV12-5	.	TGTGCTAGTGGTATGGCGGGGACTTACGAGCAGTACTTC	CASGMAGTYEQYF
16	TRBJ2-7	TRBD2	TRBV7-9	.	TGTGCCAGCAGCTCGGGACTAGCGGGAACATCCTACGAGCAGTACTTC	CASSSGLAGTSYEQYF
13	TRBJ2-7	.	TRBV11-3	.	TGTGCCAGCAGCTCGACTAGCTCCTACGAGCAGTACTTC	CASSSTSSYEQYF
15	TRBJ2-3	TRBD1	TRBV5-1	.	TGCGCCAGCAGCTTGGGAGACAGGGGCTCAGATACGCAGTATTTT	CASSLGDRGSDTQYF
15	TRBJ2-7	TRBD2	TRBV10-2	.	TGCGCCAGCAGTGAGTCCGGGACTAGCGCCTACGAGCAGTACTTC	CASSESGTSAYEQYF